This entry lists 10 T cell receptor beta chains sequenced from one sample in a study of a mutant IDH1 vaccine in newly diagnosed glioma. Time point: week 11, during vaccination. Topical imiquimod accompanied each vaccine dose, which consisted of 300 ug of mutant IDH1 20-mer peptide. This table comes from immunoSEQ multiplex PCR, and its TCRdb copy is limited to in-frame clones, with some not included. Altogether 100,000 to 120,000 clones are present, around 90% being singletons, with the ten largest covering 0.55% to 0.7%. Which antigens these TCRs recognize remains unknown. Specimen: PBMCs, collected from a glioma patient whose treatment included an IDH1 peptide vaccine. The receptors were sampled from a woman in her forties or fifties with glioma.

The chain couples TRBV27 to TRBJ1-5; no firm D call. Germline values: CDR1 MNHEY, CDR2 SMNVEV (reference sequence). The length of the CDR3 is 13 residues. Trimming removed 3 bases from V and 4 bases from J, with 7 bases in between. For the CDR3, the DNA is TGTGCCAGCAGTTTCGGACCGAATCAGCCCCAGCATTTT. Translation: CASSFGPNQPQHF.

J is TRBJ1-6 and V is TRBV6-6, with no clear D. CDR3 size: 16 residues. Germline V gene data show CDR1 as MNHNY and CDR2 as SVGAGI (reference sequence). With 3 bases removed from V and 8 bases from J, the gap between germline ends came to 17 bases. CDR3 amino acids: CASSYFEAGLDSPLHF. CDR3 nucleotide sequence: TGTGCCAGCAGTTATTTCGAGGCGGGTCTCGATTCACCCCTCCACTTT.

V gene TRBV18 combines with J gene TRBJ2-5, with TRBD1 as a possible D gene (7 bases). Trimming removed 3 bases from V and 5 bases from J, with 22 bases in between. CDR1 is KGHSH and CDR2 is LQKENI in the germline V gene. This CDR3 is 17 amino acids long. CDR3 DNA sequence: TGTGCCAGCTCACCGGTCCCAAACAGGGGAAGCGGGGAGACCCAGTACTTC. As protein: CASSPVPNRGSGETQYF.

V is TRBV4-1 and J is TRBJ1-5; D is unclear. Germline CDR1 is MGHRA and CDR2 is YSYEKL. V lost 0 bases to trimming and J lost 5 bases, with 14 bases between them. The CDR3 runs to 16 residues. The CDR3 region is CASSQDLGGYDQPQHF. In DNA, the CDR3 is TGCGCCAGCAGCCAAGATCTGGGAGGGTACGATCAGCCCCAGCATTTT.

V gene TRBV6-5 combines with J gene TRBJ1-6; D unresolved. The CDR3 consists of 12 residues. Trimming removed 0 bases at V and 9 bases at J, with 3 bases between. Germline V CDR1 and CDR2: MNHEY, SVGAGI. The CDR3 DNA follows: TGTGCCAGCAGTTACTCGGGTTCACCCCTCCACTTT. It specifies CASSYSGSPLHF.

J is TRBJ2-3 and V is TRBV27; tentative D call: TRBD1 (6 bases). V gave up 5 bases and J gave up 5 bases, with 8 bases separating them. Per the germline V gene, CDR1 is MNHEY and CDR2 is SMNVEV (reference sequence). This CDR3 comprises 12 residues. The CDR3 sequence: CASSTGKDTQYF. CDR3 nucleotides: TGTGCCAGCAGTACAGGGAAAGATACGCAGTATTTT.

This rearrangement joins TRBV29-1 to TRBJ1-1, with D unresolved. V gave up 5 bases and J gave up 5 bases, with 18 bases separating them. The CDR3 sequence is 14 residues long. Germline V gene sequence: CDR1 SQVTM, CDR2 ANQGSEA. CDR3 sequence reads: CSVIVRGVVTEAFF. As DNA, the CDR3 is TGCAGCGTTATTGTGCGGGGAGTAGTGACTGAAGCTTTCTTT.

V usage is TRBV2 and J usage is TRBJ2-7; D is ambiguous. CDR1 and CDR2 from the germline V gene are SNHLY and FYNNEI. The V end lost 3 bases, the J end lost 1 base, and 10 bases lay between the germline ends. CDR3 length: 14 residues. The DNA of the CDR3 is TGTGCCAGCAGTGATTTATATGTATCCTACGAGCAGTACTTC. This sequence encodes CASSDLYVSYEQYF.

The chain joins TRBV19 to TRBJ2-3, with D maybe TRBD2 (5 bases). The V end lost 5 bases, the J end lost 6 bases, and 12 bases lay between the germline ends. This CDR3 has 13 amino acids. Per the germline V gene, CDR1 is LNHDA and CDR2 is SQIVND (reference sequence). The CDR3 loop reads CASSPGLLDTQYF. For the CDR3, the DNA is TGTGCCAGTAGTCCCGGACTGTTGGATACGCAGTATTTT.

The V gene is TRBV7-2, the J gene TRBJ1-5; possibly TRBD1 for D (5 bases). The V gene lost 5 bases and the J gene lost 9 bases, with 11 bases spanning the gap. This CDR3 is 12 amino acids long. Germline-derived CDR1 and CDR2 are SGHTA and FQGNSA. CDR3 residues: CASSPYGGPQHF. As DNA, the CDR3 is TGTGCCAGCAGCCCGTACGGGGGGCCCCAGCATTTT.